The entry below gives a single TCR beta chain sequence along with its context. TCRdb's copy holds only in-frame clones and misses some; the assay was immunoSEQ multiplex PCR. The profile shows roughly 90,000 clones, about 80% of them singletons. The source of the sample is a study of blood T cell repertoires in COVID-19. Trimming shortened V by 4 bases and J by 2 bases, and 15 bases separated the two germline ends. CDR3 length equals 16 residues. Germline CDR1 is MNHNS and CDR2 is SASEGT. The sequence was collected from a woman between 65 and 79 years old with acute or convalescent COVID-19. This sequence joins TRBV6-1 and TRBJ2-1, with D perhaps matching TRBD1 (6 bases). The sample comprised peripheral blood. The CDR3 protein is CASSALGAGPYNEQFF. CDR3 sequence (DNA): TGTGCCAGCAGTGCCTTGGGGGCGGGTCCCTACAATGAGCAGTTCTTC.